The T cell receptor (beta chain) under discussion was sequenced for a study of cytomegalovirus exposure and HLA in healthy donors (dated by TCRdb to 2016 to 2017). Concerning the study at large: An earlier analysis of 587 of the donors reported approximately 290 Gb of sequence data and some 100 million unique TCR beta sequences from 150 million to 200 million T cells. Because of strong linkage in the cohort, four to six DR-DQ haplotypes were treated as single units for association and clustering. The aim of the study was to test whether cataloging public T cell receptors could identify signatures of past pathogen exposure. HLA typing included class I and class II loci at four-digit resolution. Rather than drawing on any new phenotypic data, the later analysis identified candidate immune exposures from TCR beta sequences and the way those sequences occurred across donors. To predict cytomegalovirus infection status, the study brought together high-throughput TCR immunosequencing, statistical association of individual TCRs with disease status, and machine learning. Every repertoire in the discovery cohort had been generated on one and the same sequencing platform. Donor age, sex, ethnicity and CMV serostatus were compiled together with the repertoire data. A later genetic analysis used genome-wide SNP genotypes for about three fifths of the roughly 700 donors, treating that subset as a discovery cohort. The number of donors typed differed by locus, with roughly 629-640 for A, B, C, DRB1 and DQB1, approximately 500 for DQA1, over 600 for DPA1, and 400 to 490 for DPB1. To study patterns of TCR occurrence, a later analysis re-analyzed previously published TCR beta repertoires from under 750 donors and added high-resolution HLA genotyping. An early release covering around 630 HLA-typed donors comprised approximately 290 gigabases of sequencing data and around 86 million unique TCR sequences. A separate validation cohort of 100 to 150 different subjects was used in addition to the approximately 670-subject first cohort. Among the 398 genotyped donors, around 81% belonged to the genetic ancestry cluster associated with self-reported Caucasian donors. In an earlier analysis of roughly 580 of the donors, high-throughput TCR beta sequencing was used to judge whether each TCR beta V gene segment behaved as functional or pseudogenic. Among some 400 genotyped donors of the cohort, an average of around 250,000 unique TCR beta nucleotide sequences was sequenced per donor, of which 15% to 20% were non-productive. Using immunosequencing, the study profiled T cell repertoires from fewer than 850 subjects and related those repertoires to cytomegalovirus serostatus.

The cohort consisted of some 670 healthy bone marrow donors. At the time of sampling, all cohort members were nominally healthy, though unrecorded immune exposures were likely present. The donor tested CMV seropositive and was one of the 289 seropositive cohort members. A peripheral blood sample was collected from each donor, and TCR beta sequencing was performed on peripheral blood mononuclear cells. The Qiagen DNeasy Blood Extraction Kit was used to extract genomic DNA from the blood cell samples. About this clone itself: Its antigen specificity is not known.

Points the paper makes about the study in general: In a later analysis, most CMV-associated TCR beta chains were found to appear HLA-restricted, with HLA associations seemingly driven largely by CMV exposure. A later genetic analysis reported fewer N-insertions in productive TCRs among donors in an Asian-associated ancestry cluster than the approximately 700-donor mean. A further reported finding was that TCR beta sequences accurately predicted the HLA-A and HLA-B alleles for most subjects in the first cohort. It was suggested by the authors that the approach could potentially be generalized to other disease states and immunological phenotypes. Sequencing depth was assumed to be roughly uniform across donors in the presence/absence analyses, though that assumption may not hold. In vitro tests confirmed that three of the cytomegalovirus-associated TCR beta chains recognize cytomegalovirus antigens. Because counts were too low, seventeen rarely observed V segments, including chromosome 9 orphons, were excluded from the earlier analysis of 587 of the donors. Because the 87-base-pair reads could not distinguish some IMGT-functional V segments, including TRBV6-2 and TRBV6-3, those segments were excluded. Most TCR sequences were observed very rarely across donors, whereas some public TCRs were present in many individuals. A later analysis found that TCR association rates varied across HLA loci, with DRB1 alleles showing the most associated TCRs and HLA-C alleles the fewest. Because HLA typing was unavailable for some donors at each locus, only the typed subset was used in association tests. Compared with equally common non-associated chains, HLA-associated TCR beta chains in a later analysis were more clonally expanded and had lower generation probabilities. In an earlier analysis of several hundred of the donors, most TCR beta V segments were observed in productive rearrangements about 90% or about 30% of the time, broadly matching IMGT annotations. The study listed 150 to 200 TCR beta chains as associated with cytomegalovirus. Only TCR beta chains were sequenced in this cohort, and the absence of alpha or paired-chain data limited detectable features. At a false discovery rate of 0.05, a later analysis linked around 17,000 TCR beta sequences to specific HLA alleles. V-gene and J-gene trimming of TCR beta chains was associated with a missense DCLRE1C variant in a later genetic analysis, and the association was replicated in an independent cohort. Immune exposure information for the cohort was limited to CMV serostatus. Several of the top co-occurrence clusters appeared to be linked to parvovirus B19, influenza, CMV and Epstein-Barr virus, according to a later analysis. Cytomegalovirus status was reported to be diagnosed by the classifier with high specificity and sensitivity in both the original and validation cohorts. The sequencing pipeline was judged likely to have produced a cluster of highly shared sequence variants as a technical artifact. Correlated functional status among segregating V segments might reflect linkage disequilibrium, but an unknown experimental factor could not be ruled out. When HLA alleles, especially DR and DQ, strongly co-occurred, TCR associations were difficult to assign to individual alleles.

The germline V gene gives CDR1 as MDHEN and CDR2 as SYDVKM. Germline trimming: 5 bases from V, 5 bases from J; junction bases outside gene matches: 6. The CDR3 holds 15 amino acids from the cysteine to the phenylalanine. This entry keeps only the CDR3 DNA: 45 bases, framed from base 1. Library prep was done by the immunoSEQ multiplex PCR assay. For the multiplex PCR, a mixture combining 60 forward primers for TCR Vbeta segments and 13 reverse primers for TCR Jbeta segments was used. The CDR3 region of rearranged TCR beta genes was amplified from genomic DNA by a multiplex PCR assay. The amplified TCR beta libraries were sequenced on the Illumina HiSeq System as 87-base-pair reads. In the authors' own workflow: In a later analysis, some 80 million unique TCR beta chains were counted across the 500 to 850 repertoires, and roughly 11 million of these chains were shared by at least two donors. A nearest-neighbor algorithm error-corrected the raw reads and collapsed the reads into unique sequences, merging closely related sequences to remove PCR and sequencing errors. CDR3 sequences were aligned to IMGT reference sequences to assign V, D and J gene segments. For a sequence to be retained, a match of at least six nucleotides was required to both a V gene segment and a J gene segment. A rearrangement was called productive if the CDR3 had no stop codons and remained in frame with V and J, and every other rearrangement was called non-productive. Following IMGT convention, CDR3 was defined as the stretch from the second conserved V-encoded cysteine to the conserved J-encoded phenylalanine. Sequences without an unambiguous match to a single V gene segment were excluded from the earlier analysis of a few hundred of the donors. An earlier analysis of some 610 of the donors called V segments functional above 56.7% productive rearrangements and segregating when the between-donor standard deviation exceeded 5%. A statistical classification framework was built for diagnosing cytomegalovirus status from the catalog of TCR beta chain sequences. In a later analysis, TCR nucleotide sequences were compared against IMGT/GENE-DB human TR gene sequences so that V and J genes could be assigned. In a later analysis, CDR3 sequences and most-parsimonious VDJ recombination scenarios were assigned using the TCRdist pipeline. In a later analysis, every TCR beta chain was defined by the combination of its CDR3 amino acid sequence and its V-gene family, and reads without a unique V-gene family were dropped. In a later analysis, 450 to 600 highly shared, low-generation-probability nucleotide sequences were removed to address suspected cross-contamination and a sequencing artifact. In a later analysis, a clonal expansion index for each public chain was calculated from normalized within-repertoire ranks of inferred template counts. Generation probabilities in a later analysis came from a VDJ recombination model fitted to out-of-frame rearrangements, and those results were checked against IGoR. In a later analysis, hypergeometric tests were used to score TCR-TCR, TCR-HLA and TCR-CMV co-occurrence, with a repertoire-size bias correction applied to TCR pairs. To estimate false discovery rates, a later analysis permuted the HLA or CMV assignments 20 times. A later analysis grouped co-occurring TCRs with DBSCAN, adding TCRdist sequence similarity when clustering within HLA-allele-positive subsets. Co-occurrence clustering excluded repertoires with fewer than 30,000 or more than 120,000 public chains, plus five with anomalous nucleotide sharing. TCRdb obtained this table from immuneACCESS and retained in-frame rearrangements with V and J assigned. These tables miss some clones; where compared with another copy, unresolved V genes account for less than half of the shortfall, and the remainder is unexplained. The V and J calls and the clone size are those of that table, but D and trimming were determined from the DNA. Per the sample table, the count is tens of thousands of clones. In total, the top ten clones hold 12% of the sample.

The source of this sequence is a woman aged 25 to 39 in good health and CMV-seropositive. The sequencing sample was made of PBMCs. Recombination joined TRBV28 with TRBJ2-5; the junction holds 12 bases that match TRBD2. The CDR3 protein sequence reads: CASSLAGGPGETQYF. Read as DNA, the sequence is TGTGCCAGCAGTCTAGCGGGGGGGCCCGGGGAGACCCAGTACTTC.